This T cell receptor (beta chain) was captured by sequencing in a study of blood T cell repertoires in COVID-19. Study overall: Samples came from the United States, Italy and Spain, spanning acute and convalescent COVID-19.

Original analysis: Counts of nucleated cells, estimated from reference gene primer amplification, were obtained. TCRdb's table, derived via immunoSEQ multiplex PCR, lists solely in-frame clones and lacks some. That table gives V, J and clone size, and the DNA gave D and trimming. The sample includes 310,000 or so clones, 75% to 90% of them seen just once. Germline assignment: CDR1 MNHNY and CDR2 SVGAGI (reference sequence). The CDR3 has 14 amino acids. Trimming stripped 0 bases from V and 2 bases from J, with 8 bases between. The receptor comes from a woman in her 30s who had recovered from COVID-19. The specimen was peripheral blood. The chain couples TRBV6-6 to TRBJ2-7; D uncertain. DNA of the CDR3: TGTGCCAGCAGTTACTCGGGCAGAACCTACGAGCAGTACTTC. Translating gives CASSYSGRTYEQYF.